Sequencing of this T cell receptor (beta chain) was carried out in a study of shared clonotypes between healthy human individuals. Points from the study as a whole: Sharing of clonotypes among donors was expected to vary with sequencing depth.

The naive CD8 subset, CD45RO-negative cells positively selected for CCR7, excluded terminally differentiated effector memory CD45RA+ cells. All participating donors were Caucasian adults from Nashville, Tennessee. Libraries were prepared by immunoSEQ multiplex PCR; TCRdb keeps only in-frame clonotypes and omits some of them. This sample has about 1.9 million clones, with roughly 95% found just once. Note on this clone: Antigen specificity is unknown.

Germline values: CDR1 MNHEY, CDR2 SMNVEV (reference sequence). The CDR3 consists of 14 residues. The V and J ends lost 6 bases and 2 bases respectively, with 14 bases between them. The V gene is TRBV27, the J gene TRBJ2-7; no definite D call. This receptor was obtained from a man aged 18 to 29 in good health. Some clones in this sample may be carry-over from other donors' samples. The specimen sequenced was naive CD8+ T cells from PBMCs. The CDR3, as DNA: TGTGCCAGCAGGCGCCTGGACGGTACCTACGAGCAGTACTTC. This sequence encodes CASRRLDGTYEQYF.